Below are 8 T cell receptor beta chains sequenced from a single sample in a study of shared clonotypes between healthy human individuals. Only CD45RO-negative cells positively selected for CCR7 counted as naive CD8 cells, so terminally differentiated effector memory CD45RA+ cells were excluded. Sequenced by immunoSEQ multiplex PCR; TCRdb stores in-frame clones only, minus some. The top ten clones hold 0.1% to 0.11% of a sample with about 590,000 clones, around 95% of them seen once. Input material: naive CD8+ T cells sorted from blood. Source of these receptors: a woman in her twenties or thirties in good health.

This chain links TRBV6-6 with TRBJ2-7; D is ambiguous. This CDR3 has 14 amino acids. Germline lookup yields CDR1 MNHNY and CDR2 SVGAGI (reference sequence). The V gene lost 0 bases and the J gene lost 1 base, with 7 bases spanning the gap. CDR3 loop: CASSYSAESYEQYF. DNA for the CDR3: TGTGCCAGCAGTTACTCCGCGGAGTCCTACGAGCAGTACTTC.

The V and J genes are TRBV2 and TRBJ1-2; tentatively, D is TRBD1 (5 bases). The germline V and J ends were trimmed by 2 bases and 0 bases, with 16 bases remaining between them. The CDR3 is 17 amino acids. Germline CDR1 SNHLY, CDR2 FYNNEI. The CDR3 bases are TGTGCCAGCAGTGAAATTACAGGTACCGTCACTAACTATGGCTACACCTTC. Protein sequence: CASSEITGTVTNYGYTF.

The V gene is TRBV27, the J gene TRBJ2-7; TRBD2 matches at 10 bases. CDR3 length: 18 residues. Germline values: CDR1 MNHEY, CDR2 SMNVEV (reference sequence). With V trimmed by 1 base and J by 0 bases, 9 bases remained unmatched. This CDR3 reads CASSLLPSGSESSYEQYF. Here the CDR3 DNA reads TGTGCCAGCAGTTTATTGCCTAGCGGGAGCGAGAGCTCCTACGAGCAGTACTTC.

The genes are TRBV5-6 and TRBJ1-1; perhaps TRBD1 as D (6 bases). Per germline, CDR1 SGHDT and CDR2 YYEEEE. The CDR3 covers 14 residues. V was shortened by 0 bases and J by 5 bases, with 11 bases between the two germline ends. CDR3 bases: TGTGCCAGCAGCTTGGTAAGGGGGAGGACTGAAGCTTTCTTT. Protein sequence: CASSLVRGRTEAFF.

The chain is built from TRBV13 and TRBJ2-1; D is unresolved. Per germline, CDR1 PRHDT and CDR2 FYEKMQ (reference sequence). V lost 3 bases, J lost 3 bases, and 9 bases lay in between. This CDR3 is 14 amino acids long. In DNA form, the CDR3 reads TGTGCCAGCAGCTTGGTGCAGGACTACAATGAGCAGTTCTTC. It is translated as CASSLVQDYNEQFF.

This chain uses TRBV9 with TRBJ1-4; no clear D. V lost 0 bases and J lost 0, with 9 bases in between. This CDR3 has 16 amino acids. The V gene's germline CDR1 is SGDLS and CDR2 YYNGEE. CDR3 sequence (DNA): TGTGCCAGCAGCGTAGGGAGCTATGCAACTAATGAAAAACTGTTTTTT. It yields the protein CASSVGSYATNEKLFF.

This chain links TRBV28 with TRBJ2-7; possible D gene TRBD2, 6 bases. Per the germline V gene, CDR1 is MDHEN and CDR2 is SYDVKM. This CDR3 contains 15 residues. Deletions cut 7 bases from V and 2 bases from J, with 18 bases between. This CDR3 reads CASIQGLGEAYEQYF. The CDR3 DNA sequence: TGTGCCAGCATCCAGGGTCTGGGGGAGGCCTACGAGCAGTACTTC.

The rearrangement uses TRBV5-1 and TRBJ2-5; no firm D call. This CDR3 region has 13 residues. In germline, CDR1 is SGHRS, CDR2 YFSETQ. Trimming removed 1 base at V and 5 bases at J, with 9 bases between. CDR3 region: CASSLFTWETQYF. As DNA, the CDR3 is TGCGCCAGCAGCTTGTTTACTTGGGAGACCCAGTACTTC.